This T cell receptor (beta chain) came from a study of T cell responses to AZD1222 COVID-19 vaccine. The CDR3 is made up of 10 amino acids. Trimming pared 0 bases from V and 5 bases from J, leaving 1 base between. Germline V gene sequence: CDR1 DFQATT, CDR2 SNEGSKA (reference sequence). Assay used: immunoSEQ multiplex PCR; TCRdb lists only in-frame clones, some missing. The sample has over 130,000 clones; 90% are singletons. The input for sequencing was peripheral blood, taken 28 days after the second AZD1222 dose. This receptor was obtained from an adult who received the AZD1222 COVID-19 vaccine. The rearrangement links TRBV20-1 to TRBJ1-2; unclear D gene. CDR3 loop: CSAREYGYTF. The CDR3 DNA sequence: TGCAGTGCTAGAGAATATGGCTACACCTTC.